Sequencing of this T cell receptor beta chain was carried out in a study of PD-1 blockade in classical Hodgkin lymphoma. At the level of the study: On a schedule of every 2 weeks, patients received nivolumab 3 mg/kg intravenously.

All patients experienced relapse after autologous stem cell transplantation, and brentuximab vedotin exposure was variable. Magnetic negative selection was used to purify CD4+ T cells from PBMCs that had been thawed. With regard to this clone: The antigen is undetermined.

Study findings and constraints: Reports described newly diagnosed patients as having lower baseline TCR diversity than healthy donors. The diversity seen at baseline in complete responders resembled that of newly diagnosed patients.

The data were produced by immunoSEQ multiplex PCR, yet TCRdb's version contains in-frame clones alone and is incomplete. The sample yields thousands of clones, approximately 80% seen once. The TCR was taken from a human donor with classical Hodgkin lymphoma. This specimen consisted of CD4+ T cells from blood, obtained at baseline.

The DNA for the CDR3 is TGTGCCAGCAGCTTAGAAGTCAGGGTGTTAAGGAATGAGCAGTTCTTC. Translation gives CASSLEVRVLRNEQFF. The chain carries TRBV7-2 and TRBJ2-1; TRBD1 might be the D (5 bases). CDR1 is SGHTA and CDR2 is FQGNSA in the germline V gene. This CDR3 has 16 amino acids. Trimming shortened V by 1 base and J by 7 bases, and 17 bases separated the two germline ends.